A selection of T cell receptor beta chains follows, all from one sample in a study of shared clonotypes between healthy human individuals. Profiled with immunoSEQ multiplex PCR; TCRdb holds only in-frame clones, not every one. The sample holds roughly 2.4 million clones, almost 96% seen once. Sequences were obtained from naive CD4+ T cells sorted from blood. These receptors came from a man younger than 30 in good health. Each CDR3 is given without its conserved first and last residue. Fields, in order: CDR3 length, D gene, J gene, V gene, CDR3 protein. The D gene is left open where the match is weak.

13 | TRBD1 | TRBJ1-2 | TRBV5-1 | ASSEPSTGSYGYT
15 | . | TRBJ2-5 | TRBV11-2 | ASSPHYGGLYQETQY
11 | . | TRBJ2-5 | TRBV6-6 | ASSFLGAETQY
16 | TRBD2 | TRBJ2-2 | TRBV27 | ASRKGLAGDTITGELF
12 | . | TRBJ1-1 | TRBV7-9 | ASTRGTANTEAF
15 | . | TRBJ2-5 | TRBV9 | ASSQGGRTTRLETQY
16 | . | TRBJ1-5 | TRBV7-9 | ASSLDVARDDSNQPQH
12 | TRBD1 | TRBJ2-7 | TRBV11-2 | ASSYRDRGFEQY
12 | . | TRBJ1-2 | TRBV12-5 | ASGSTTGPGGYT
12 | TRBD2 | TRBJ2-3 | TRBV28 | ASSQRGGPDTQY
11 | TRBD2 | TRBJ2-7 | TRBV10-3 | AISGGLAGEQY
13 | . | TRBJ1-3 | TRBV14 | ASSQARGGLSTIY
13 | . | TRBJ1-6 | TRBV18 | ASSPPNRDGSPLH
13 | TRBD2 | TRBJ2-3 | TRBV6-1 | ASASGLAGPDTQY
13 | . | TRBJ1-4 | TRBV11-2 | ASSLDGSGAEKLF
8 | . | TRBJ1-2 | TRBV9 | AGGGPGYT
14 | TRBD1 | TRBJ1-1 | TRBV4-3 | ASADIGQVANTEAF
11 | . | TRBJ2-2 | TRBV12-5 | ASGLVSPGELF
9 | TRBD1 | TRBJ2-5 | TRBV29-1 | SGVTGETQY
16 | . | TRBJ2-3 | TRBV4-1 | ASSQTDYQGLVSDTQY
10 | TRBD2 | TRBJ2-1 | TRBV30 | AWTTSGSFRF
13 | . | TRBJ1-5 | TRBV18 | ASSPPGRPGLPQH
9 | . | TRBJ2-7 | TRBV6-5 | ASSSLYEQY
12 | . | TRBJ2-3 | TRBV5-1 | ASSLGQHTDTQY
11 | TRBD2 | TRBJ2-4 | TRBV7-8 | ASSKAGVDIQY
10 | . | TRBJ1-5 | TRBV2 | ASGEGNQPQH
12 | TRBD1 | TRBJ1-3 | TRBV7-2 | ASSAGTGINTIY
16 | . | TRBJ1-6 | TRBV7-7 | ASSLDGGPFSYNSPLH
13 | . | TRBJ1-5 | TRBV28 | ASSFRWRSNQPQH
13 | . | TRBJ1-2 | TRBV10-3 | AITGEGSPSYGYT
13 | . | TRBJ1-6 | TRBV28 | ASSYNSGYNSPLH
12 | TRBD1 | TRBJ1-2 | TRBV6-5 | ASSYQDRGYGYT
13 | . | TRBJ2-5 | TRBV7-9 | ASSLALGAAETQY
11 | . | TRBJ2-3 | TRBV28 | ASSLYREYTQY
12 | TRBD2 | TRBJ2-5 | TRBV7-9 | ASSWGAGVETQY
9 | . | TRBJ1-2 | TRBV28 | ASSSQYGYT
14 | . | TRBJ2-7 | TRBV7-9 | ASSFSRSGPYYEQY
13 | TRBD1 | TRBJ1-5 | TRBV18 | ASSPTQGLGQPQH